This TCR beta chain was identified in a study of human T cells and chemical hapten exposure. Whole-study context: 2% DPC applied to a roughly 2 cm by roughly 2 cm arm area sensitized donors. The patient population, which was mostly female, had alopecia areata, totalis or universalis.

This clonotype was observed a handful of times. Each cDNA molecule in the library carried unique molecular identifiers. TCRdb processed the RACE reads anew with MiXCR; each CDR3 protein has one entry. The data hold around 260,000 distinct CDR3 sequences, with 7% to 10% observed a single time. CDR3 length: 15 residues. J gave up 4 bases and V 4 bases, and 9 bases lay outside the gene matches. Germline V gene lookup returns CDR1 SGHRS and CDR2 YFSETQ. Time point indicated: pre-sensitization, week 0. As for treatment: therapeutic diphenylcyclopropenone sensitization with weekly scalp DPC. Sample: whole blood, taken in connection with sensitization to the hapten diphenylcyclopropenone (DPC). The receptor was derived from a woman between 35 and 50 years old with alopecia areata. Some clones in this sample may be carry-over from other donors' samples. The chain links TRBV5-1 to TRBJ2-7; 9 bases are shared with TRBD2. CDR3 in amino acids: CASSLLIAGEYEQYF. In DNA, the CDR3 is TGCGCCAGCAGCCTACTGATAGCGGGAGAGTACGAGCAGTACTTC.